This T cell receptor beta chain was documented in a study of blood T cell repertoires in COVID-19. Recovery meant two consecutive negative NP/OP PCR tests, professional clearance, or resolved symptoms. Per the original methods: How many nucleated cells were present was estimated from reference gene primer amplification. Generated by immunoSEQ multiplex PCR, the TCRdb table keeps only in-frame clones and is missing some. V and J calls and clone size are as listed in that table; D and trimming were resolved from the DNA. The data contain some 150,000 clones, around 80% of them seen just once; the ten biggest clones take up about 16%. Material: PBMCs or T cells enriched from blood (not recorded which). This sequence originates from a man aged 50-59 years who had recovered from COVID-19.

The CDR3 protein is CASSGQLNTEAFF. In nucleotides, the CDR3 is TGTGCCAGCAGCGGACAGCTGAACACTGAAGCTTTCTTT. The V gene is TRBV11-2, the J gene TRBJ1-1, with a possible D match to TRBD1 (6 bases). The CDR3 is made up of 13 amino acids. Trimming took 5 bases from V and 0 from J, leaving 7 bases between them. Germline CDR1 reads SGHAT; CDR2 reads FQNNGV.